The 16 T cell receptor beta chains listed next were all sequenced from one sample in a study of tumor-infiltrating lymphocytes in oesophageal squamous cell carcinoma. Each CDR3 protein gets one entry after TCRdb re-called the PCR reads with MiXCR. This table holds just under 20,000 distinct CDR3 sequences, about two fifths found once. The source material was normal esophageal tissue next to the tumor. The receptors derive from a male donor with esophageal squamous cell carcinoma.

The rearrangement uses TRBV6-9 and TRBJ2-4; 11 bases match TRBD1. The J call is uncertain, as TRBJ2-1 better fits the DNA end. Germline-derived CDR1 and CDR2 are MNHGY and SVAAGI. The CDR3 runs 15 residues. For the CDR3, the DNA is TGTGCCAGCAGCCCGGGACAGGGGGTCTACAATGAGCAGTTCTTC. This encodes CASSPGQGVYNEQFF.

Notes on this clonotype: This likely comes from a read error, as the CDR3 has no conserved phenylalanine or tryptophan at its end. The DNA is left out, because the CDR3 cannot be placed on it with certainty; the CDR3 is given as TCRdb lists it. This chain links TRBV28 with TRBJ2-6; the D call TRBD1 from the table was never checked on the DNA. CDR1 and CDR2 (germline): MDHEN, SYDVKM. The CDR3 adds up to 9 amino acids, both ends counted. The CDR3 here is CASRSPTGT.

This clonotype was found a few times. The genes are TRBV28 and TRBJ2-7; D is ambiguous. Germline loops: CDR1 MDHEN, CDR2 SYDVKM. The V end lost 6 bases, the J end lost 4 bases, and 7 bases lay between the germline ends. The length of the CDR3 is 11 residues. CDR3: CASSERYEQYF. The DNA of the CDR3 is TGTGCCAGCAGCGAACGGTACGAGCAGTACTTC.

The genes are TRBV11-2 and TRBJ2-4, with D hard to call. The CDR3 is made up of 14 amino acids. The V gene's germline CDR1 is SGHAT and CDR2 FQNNGV. V was cut by 0 bases and J by 13 bases, with 16 bases left in between. The CDR3 coding sequence is TGTGCCAGCAGCTTAGAACACTCCTACAATGAGCAGTACTTC. Translating it yields CASSLEHSYNEQYF.

This clonotype was recorded only once. The J gene is TRBJ2-2, the V gene TRBV10-3; a weak D match, TRBD1 (5 bases). The CDR3 runs 15 residues. Germline assignment: CDR1 ENHRY and CDR2 SYGVKD. The V and J ends lost 7 bases and 2 bases respectively, with 14 bases between them. CDR3 nucleotide sequence: TGTGCCATCACCTTGACAGCTAGTAACACCGGGGAGCTGTTTTTT. As protein: CAITLTASNTGELFF.

At least ten counts were recorded for this clonotype. The chain carries TRBV28 and TRBJ2-1; possible D gene TRBD1, 6 bases. CDR1 and CDR2 from the germline V gene are MDHEN and SYDVKM. This CDR3 has 13 residues. Trimming shortened V by 4 bases and J by 4 bases, and 8 bases separated the two germline ends. CDR3 amino acids: CASSSQGYNEQFF. The DNA of the CDR3 is TGTGCCAGCAGTTCACAGGGTTACAATGAGCAGTTCTTC.

This chain's CDR3 is CASSLTLAGRTSDTQYF. CDR3 in DNA: TGTGCCAGCAGCTTAACCCTAGCGGGCCGAACATCTGATACGCAGTACTTC. V and J are TRBV11-3 and TRBJ2-5; 8 bases agree with TRBD2. The germline V gene has CDR1 SGHNT and CDR2 YENEEA. The V and J ends lost 2 bases and 11 bases, in that order; junction bases with no gene match: 19. The CDR3 has 17 amino acids.

This clonotype was detected many times. This rearrangement joins TRBV7-3 to TRBJ2-5; 10 positions match TRBD2. The V gene's germline CDR1 is SGHTA and CDR2 FQGTGA. V lost 6 bases to trimming and J lost 4 bases; unmatched junction nucleotides: 5. This CDR3 is 14 amino acids long. Written as DNA, the CDR3 is TGTGCCAGCAGTCCTAGCGGGAGCTTAGAGACCCAGTACTTC. This encodes CASSPSGSLETQYF.

The chain combines TRBV13 with TRBJ2-1; unclear D gene. The germline gives CDR1 PRHDT, CDR2 FYEKMQ (reference sequence). Trimming left V 2 bases short and J 15 bases short, with 11 bases between. CDR3 length equals 11 residues. As DNA, the CDR3 is TGTGCCAGCAGCTTATCGACGGTGTTGTTCTTC. It encodes CASSLSTVLFF.

Remarks on this clonotype: It is likely a read error, because the conserved phenylalanine at the end of the CDR3 is missing. The limits of the CDR3 on the DNA are not certain, so only TCRdb's listed CDR3 is given. The gene calls are TRBV7-9 and TRBJ2-6; the table calls TRBD2, which could not be checked here. The CDR3 is 8 residues long, ends included. The germline CDR1 and CDR2 sequences are SEHNR and FQNEAQ (reference sequence). CDR3 in amino acids: CASSLAQR.

On this clonotype itself: Possible read error: a much larger clone is one base away. The J gene is TRBJ2-6, the V gene TRBV25-1, with 16 bases aligning to TRBD2. The J call is uncertain, as TRBJ2-1 better fits the DNA end. Germline CDR1 reads MGHDK; CDR2 reads SYGVNS. The CDR3 length is 15 residues. The CDR3 bases are TGTGCCGGCAATCCCCCGGGACTAGCGGGAGGGGAACAGTTCTTC. This translates into CAGNPPGLAGGEQFF.

Details on this clonotype: The CDR3 does not end in the conserved phenylalanine or tryptophan, so this is likely a read error. The chain uses TRBV7-3 and TRBJ2-4; D is ambiguous. CDR1 and CDR2 from the germline V gene are SGHTA and FQGTGA. Trimming stripped 3 bases from V and 13 bases from J, with 10 bases between. The CDR3 has 11 residues. This CDR3 is CASSLGGTQYC. The CDR3 nucleotides are TGTGCCAGCAGCTTGGGCGGTACGCAGTACTGC.

This clonotype has a single count. A much larger clone differs from this one at a single base, so this may be a read error. The chain combines TRBV10-2 with TRBJ1-1, with 8 bases identical to TRBD2. The last part of the DNA fits TRBJ2-1 better; the J call may be wrong. The CDR3 has 14 amino acids. The germline V gene encodes CDR1 WSHSY and CDR2 SAAADI. The CDR3 protein is CASGQGLGFDEQFF. Here the CDR3 DNA reads TGCGCCAGCGGCCAGGGACTAGGGTTTGATGAGCAGTTCTTC.

In its sample, this clonotype is medium-sized. The chain has TRBV6-1 and TRBJ2-2, with D possibly being TRBD2 (5 bases). In germline, CDR1 is MNHNS, CDR2 SASEGT. The V and J ends lost 4 bases and 1 base respectively, with 10 bases between them. This CDR3 is built from 15 residues. The DNA for the CDR3 is TGTGCCAGCAGTGTGCTTAGCGAGAACACCGGGGAGCTGTTTTTT. This gives the protein CASSVLSENTGELFF.

The chain recombines TRBV19 with TRBJ1-2; the D gene is possibly TRBD1 (5 bases). Trimming stripped 5 bases from V and 7 bases from J, with 20 bases between. The CDR3 sequence is 15 residues long. Germline V gene data show CDR1 as LNHDA and CDR2 as SQIVND (reference sequence). The CDR3 sequence: CASSVSRVFGPGYTF. The CDR3 region has the DNA TGTGCCAGTAGTGTCTCCAGGGTTTTCGGGCCTGGCTACACCTTC.

This clonotype has a handful of counts. The conserved phenylalanine or tryptophan is not found at the CDR3 terminus, so this likely reflects a read error. As DNA, the CDR3 is TGTGCCACCAGTGATTTGGCAGCCACGAGCGGGAGTCGTTGCGAGCAGTACTCT. Amino acid sequence: CATSDLAATSGSRCEQYS. This chain connects TRBV24-1 to TRBJ2-1; TRBD2 agrees at 8 bases. The last part of the DNA fits TRBJ2-7 better; the J call may be wrong. The CDR3 is made up of 18 amino acids. Germline loops: CDR1 KGHDR, CDR2 SFDVKD.